This T cell receptor beta chain was captured by sequencing in a study of blood T cell repertoires in COVID-19. Study background: Samples came from the United States, Italy and Spain, spanning acute and convalescent COVID-19. Sources were T cells, B-cell-depleted T cells, or PBMCs; the material itself was cDNA or gDNA.

Original processing notes: For nucleated cells, counts were estimated from reference gene primer amplification. This table comes from immunoSEQ multiplex PCR, and its TCRdb copy is limited to in-frame clones, with some not included. V and J calls and clone size are copied from that table; D and trimming were computed from the DNA. This table has tens of thousands of clones, about nine tenths appearing once. The specimen sequenced was peripheral blood. This receptor was taken from a woman older than 75 with acute or convalescent COVID-19.

This CDR3 reads CASSYSGQGAVGYTF. The CDR3 nucleotides are TGTGCCAGCAGTTACTCAGGACAGGGGGCGGTTGGCTACACCTTC. The chain has TRBV6-6 and TRBJ1-2; 11 nucleotides match TRBD1. The germline V gene has CDR1 MNHNY and CDR2 SVGAGI (reference sequence). The CDR3 length is 15 residues. V dropped 0 bases and J dropped 7; count of bases not matched to a gene: 4.